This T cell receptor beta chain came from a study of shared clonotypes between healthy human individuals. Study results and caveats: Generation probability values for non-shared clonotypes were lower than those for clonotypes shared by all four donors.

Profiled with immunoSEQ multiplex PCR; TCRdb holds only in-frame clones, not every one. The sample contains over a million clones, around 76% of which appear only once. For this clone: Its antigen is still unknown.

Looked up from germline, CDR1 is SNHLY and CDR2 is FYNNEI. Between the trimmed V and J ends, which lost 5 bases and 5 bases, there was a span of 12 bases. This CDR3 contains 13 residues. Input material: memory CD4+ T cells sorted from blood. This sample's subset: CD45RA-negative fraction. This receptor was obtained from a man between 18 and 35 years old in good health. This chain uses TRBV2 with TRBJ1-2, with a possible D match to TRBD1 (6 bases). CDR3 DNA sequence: TGTGCCAGCAGTTCACAGGGTGGATATGGCTACACCTTC. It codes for CASSSQGGYGYTF.